This is a list of T cell receptor beta chains from one sample in a study of control samples from healthy donors and cancer patients. The method was immunoSEQ multiplex PCR; TCRdb's version includes in-frame clones alone and lacks a portion of them. There are about 150,000 clones in the sample; about 94% occur only once, and 14% lies in the top ten. The sequenced sample was PBMCs. The receptors were gathered from a man in his sixties with colorectal cancer. Both conserved end residues are part of each CDR3.

13 TRBV6-5 CASRKDRNYGYTF
13 TRBV9 CASSVGRVGGYTF
15 TRBV19 CASSIVADRTYEQYF
13 TRBV6-1 CASSENLQETQYF
14 TRBV5-1 CASSLGTGQETQYF
11 TRBV12-3/TRBV12-4 CASLAAGEQFF
14 TRBV21-1 CASPWTKSTDTQYF
12 TRBV2 CASSAGGETQYF
11 TRBV5-6 CASSVGGEQYF
15 TRBV6-5 CASSYAPGANQPQHF
15 TRBV19 CASSLSGPNTGELFF
14 TRBV3-1/TRBV3-2 CASSQVQGGTEAFF
15 TRBV5-1 CASSSSGPSSYEQYF
12 TRBV5-4 CASSFPGQPQHF
16 TRBV13 CASSLWASGRTDTQYF
16 TRBV7-6 CASSLLDRGGPDTQYF
16 TRBV27 CASSFASRGLGYGYTF
15 TRBV5-6 CASSPGQGVPYEQYF
13 TRBV2 CASRRTPDYGYTF
17 TRBV29-1 CSVDKAPGQPPYQPQHF
15 TRBV10-1 CASSESAGSYNEQFF
15 TRBV5-1 CASSLERTANTEAFF
16 TRBV28 CASSSSGQGFSYEQYF
13 TRBV30 CAWREGSTGELFF
13 TRBV30 CAWRKPGSYEQYF
13 TRBV7-2 CASSPGPVGEQFF
13 TRBV30 CAWSRADNTEAFF
15 TRBV5-1 CASSPGAPRDTEAFF
15 TRBV19 CASTVLDRATGELFF
15 TRBV6-6 CASKYREGALNEQFF
15 TRBV5-4 CASSPGLSSTDTQYF
16 TRBV5-1 CASSRTGGPNTGELFF
16 TRBV2 CASSPSGAGLGNTIYF
15 TRBV11-1 CASSFLGLSSYEQYF
15 TRBV5-6 CASSLNRGIGTEAFF
15 TRBV9 CASSLRQGARDEQFF
15 TRBV6-5 CASSRDRDSGNTIYF
15 TRBV7-2 CASRLSPTSYNEQFF
16 TRBV30 CAWSNKGQISGNTIYF
15 TRBV4-3 CASSHTGETNYGYTF
12 TRBV9 CASRGDAYGYTF
15 TRBV20-1 CSASVAGTNTGELFF
17 TRBV18 CASSPFRQVASNYGYTF
13 TRBV6-5 CASGQRENSPLHF
12 TRBV12-3/TRBV12-4 CASNQGGEGYTF